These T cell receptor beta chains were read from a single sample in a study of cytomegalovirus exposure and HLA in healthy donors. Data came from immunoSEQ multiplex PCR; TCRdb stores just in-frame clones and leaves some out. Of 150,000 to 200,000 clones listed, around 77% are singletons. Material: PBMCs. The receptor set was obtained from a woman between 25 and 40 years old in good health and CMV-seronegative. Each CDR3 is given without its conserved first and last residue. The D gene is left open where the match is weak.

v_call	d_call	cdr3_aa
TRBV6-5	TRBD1	ASSSRGLGEKLF
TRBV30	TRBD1	AHTGTALNYGYT
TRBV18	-	ASSPKGGYQETQY
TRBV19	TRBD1	ASSLGTGGRSNEKLF
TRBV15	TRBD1	ATSRDGGTGGYEQY
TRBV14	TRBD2	ASGSGAGTQY
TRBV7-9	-	ASSEEQGMNTEAF
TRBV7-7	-	ASSQNSSDTQY
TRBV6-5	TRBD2	ASSYLLAGGLGEQF
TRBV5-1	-	ASSLGQFYGYT
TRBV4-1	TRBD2	ASSQDRSGGAFGETQY
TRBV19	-	ASNQEAASDTQY
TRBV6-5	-	ASSYRGATGETQY
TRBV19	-	ASSQGQSYGYT
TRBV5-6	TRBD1	ASSIRQGVTYEQY
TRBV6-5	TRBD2	ASSLTSGVITDTQY
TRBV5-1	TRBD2	ASSLLAGASTGELF
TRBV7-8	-	ASSRSVTWEGNQPQH
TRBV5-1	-	ASSLYSPGLSTEAF
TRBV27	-	ASSFWGPGSEQF
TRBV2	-	ASSRLEQVSYGYT
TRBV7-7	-	ASSLESGSSYEQY
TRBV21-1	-	ARGCGGINTEAF
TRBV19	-	ASLQGWGTEAF
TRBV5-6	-	ASSLWGPGSYEQY
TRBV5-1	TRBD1	ASSFEGASVLGYEQY
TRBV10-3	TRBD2	AISGGTSGGNNEQF
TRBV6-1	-	AHGQGNSNQPQH
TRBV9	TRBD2	ASSTRLAGEETQY
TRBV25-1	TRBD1	ASSGQGEGTQY
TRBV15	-	ATSIKSGTEAF
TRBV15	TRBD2	ATSRDGVAGGQKTQY
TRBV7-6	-	ASSLEQGMHYGYT
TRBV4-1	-	ASSLSDFGSSYEQY
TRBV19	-	ASRFGSGYT
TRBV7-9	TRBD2	ASSLGGRDTQY
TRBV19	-	ASSRAHGGNQPQH
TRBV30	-	AWSVLTANSPLH
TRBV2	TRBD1	ASRAGTGQQNTEAF
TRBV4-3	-	ASSQFGNEAF
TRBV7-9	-	ASSFFGGELRDTQY
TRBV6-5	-	ASSYAGSTDTQY
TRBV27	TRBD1	ASSLRDRGLTEAF
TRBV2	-	ASSPGQIPYEQY
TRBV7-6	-	ASSLFLMLGLEAF
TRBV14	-	ASSQVFLSEAF
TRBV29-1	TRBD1	SAWDRVESDYGYT
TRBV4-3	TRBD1	ASSQDPSQGADQPQH
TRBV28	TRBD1	ASRTGRLYGYT
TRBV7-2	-	ASSLLDRTNQPQH
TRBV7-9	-	ASSLKGGSYEQY
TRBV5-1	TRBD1	ASSLADRDSPLH
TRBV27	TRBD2	ASTGTSGRETQY